This TCR beta chain was sequenced in a study of blood T cells in healthy people across ages (dated by TCRdb to about 2015). Regarding the complete study: In model experiments, template switching captured roughly one uniquely barcoded TCR beta cDNA molecule for every two T cells. The donors were split into four age groups: young (average around 15 years), middle-aged (about 40), aged (roughly 60) and long-lived (approximately 80). Age-related changes in TCR beta repertoire diversity were measured in the study by deep sequencing normalized with unique cDNA molecular identifiers. Two additional independent replicas of 1 million unique cDNA reads from the same blood draw were analyzed for two donors (one aged 18 to 30 and one aged 80 or older). To avoid experimental bias, donors of different ages were randomly spread across the sequencing lanes. Overall study outcomes, separate from this receptor: Compared with the aged group, the long-lived group had more naive CD4+ T cells, fewer expanded clones and increased TCR diversity, a pattern suggesting age selection. Because the CMV infection status of the donors was unknown, age-related changes in expanded clonotypes may potentially have been confounded. A strong correlation was found between observed TCR beta diversity and the percentage of naive T cells measured by flow cytometry. As age increased, observed TCR beta diversity per million T cells dropped in a roughly linear way, and a significant reduction was already evident by age 40. Because profiling used bulk unsorted PBMCs, naive and antigen-experienced compartments could not be compared conclusively. Total diversity estimates from one million sequenced T cells were considered lower bounds and underestimates.

The donors were roughly 39 Caucasian individuals from Russia, aged roughly 6 to 100 years, who were systemically healthy. About 10 milliliters of peripheral blood were drawn from each donor into EDTA-treated Vacutainer tubes. Ficoll-Paque density-gradient centrifugation was used to isolate PBMCs, with at least 6 million obtained per sample. Total RNA, at least 6 micrograms per sample, was extracted from PBMCs with Trizol reagent. For every donor, flow cytometry on a PBMC aliquot measured the percentage of naive CD45RAhigh/CD27high T cells. Comment on this clonotype: This clone's antigen is unknown. Base qualities are not recorded, but no much larger clone differs from it by a single base.

The germline V gene provides CDR1 SGHDT and CDR2 YYEEEE. Relative to germline, V is 2 bases shorter and J is 7 bases shorter, with 13 bases between their ends. The CDR3 starts with the cysteine, ends with the phenylalanine, and has 13 residues. Of the read, only the CDR3 DNA is kept; its 39 bases are in frame from base 1. The library was produced with 5' RACE. The instrument was an Illumina HiSeq 2500. The second PCR ran for about 6 to 12 cycles and used a J-beta primer mix along with a sample-barcoded 5' primer. A template-switch 5' adaptor carrying 12 random nucleotides introduced a unique molecular identifier onto each TCR beta cDNA molecule. At least 2.5 million CDR3-containing paired-end reads were obtained from each sample. First-strand cDNA synthesis was performed from all RNA using the Mint cDNA synthesis kit, with priming by a TRBC-specific oligonucleotide. After uracil-DNA glycosylase treatment, a first 18-cycle PCR used universal primers M1SS and BC2_uni_R on all cDNA. In the paper's pipeline: Each sample was normalized by randomly selecting 1 million high-quality reads, each carrying a distinct molecular identifier. Instead of being binned into consensus sequences, reads with shared molecular identifiers were discarded. MiTCR, set to a Q25 quality threshold and the strictest error-elimination algorithm, was used for CDR3 identification, clonotype clustering and error correction. A nonparametric unseen species model with Euler transformation was used to estimate lower-bound total TCR beta diversity. In-frame beta chains were kept once TCRdb had trimmed the public reads at Q25 with fastp and called clones with MiXCR. Entries are consolidated by CDR3 protein sequence, retaining the most common genes and DNA. The V and J calls shown here were made by TCRdb, not taken from the authors' results. The sample has 550,000 to 700,000 distinct CDR3 sequences on record, 25% to 30% of them singletons. About a fifth of the sample lies in the top ten.

This receptor chain uses TRBV5-6 and TRBJ2-7, with a weak D call of TRBD1 (6 bases match). This receptor was obtained from a woman aged 65 to 85 in good health. The sample was blood. The CDR3 protein is CASSFDRPREQYF. The DNA is as follows: TGTGCCAGCAGCTTCGACAGGCCGAGGGAGCAGTACTTC.